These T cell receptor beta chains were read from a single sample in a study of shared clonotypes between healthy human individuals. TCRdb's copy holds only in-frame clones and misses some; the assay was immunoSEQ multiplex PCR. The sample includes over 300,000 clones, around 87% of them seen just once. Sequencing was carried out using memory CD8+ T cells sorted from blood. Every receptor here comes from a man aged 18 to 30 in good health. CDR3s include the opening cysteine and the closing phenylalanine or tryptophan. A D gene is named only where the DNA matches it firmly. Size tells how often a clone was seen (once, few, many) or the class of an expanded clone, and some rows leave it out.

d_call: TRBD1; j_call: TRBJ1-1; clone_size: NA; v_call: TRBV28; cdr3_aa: CASSSQGVNTEAFF; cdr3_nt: TGTGCCAGCAGTTCACAGGGGGTAAACACTGAAGCTTTCTTT
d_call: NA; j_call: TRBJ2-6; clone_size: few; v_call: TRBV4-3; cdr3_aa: CASSQETGSGANVLTF; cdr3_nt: TGCGCCAGCAGCCAAGAAACCGGCTCTGGGGCCAACGTCCTGACTTTC
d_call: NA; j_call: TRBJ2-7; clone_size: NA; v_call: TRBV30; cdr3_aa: CAWSVIGAEQYF; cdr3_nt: TGTGCCTGGAGTGTCATCGGCGCGGAGCAGTACTTC
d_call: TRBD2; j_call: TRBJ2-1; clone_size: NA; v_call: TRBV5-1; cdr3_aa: CASSLELAGYNEQFF; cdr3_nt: TGCGCCAGCAGCTTGGAACTAGCGGGGTACAATGAGCAGTTCTTC
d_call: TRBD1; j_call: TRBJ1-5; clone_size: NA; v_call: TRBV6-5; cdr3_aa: CASSCCQGAMQPQHF; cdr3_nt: TGTGCCAGCAGTTGTTGCCAGGGGGCTATGCAGCCCCAGCATTTT
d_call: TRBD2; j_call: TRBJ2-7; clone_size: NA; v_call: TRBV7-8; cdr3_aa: CASSSGLRTSGTIRGRPMQYF; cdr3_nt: TGTGCCAGCAGCTCTGGACTAAGGACTAGCGGGACGATACGAGGAAGGCCCATGCAGTACTTC
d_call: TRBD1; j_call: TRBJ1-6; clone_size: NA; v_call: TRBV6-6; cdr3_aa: CASNVQGYNSPLHF; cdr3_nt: TGTGCCAGCAACGTACAGGGGTATAATTCACCCCTCCACTTT
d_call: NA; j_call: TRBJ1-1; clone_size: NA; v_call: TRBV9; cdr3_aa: CASSPSGGLYTEAFF; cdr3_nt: TGTGCCAGCAGCCCTAGTGGGGGCTTGTACACTGAAGCTTTCTTT
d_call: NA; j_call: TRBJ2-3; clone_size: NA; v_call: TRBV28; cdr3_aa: CASSLTGGGRTDTQYF; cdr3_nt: TGTGCCAGCAGTTTGACGGGCGGGGGCAGGACAGATACGCAGTATTTT
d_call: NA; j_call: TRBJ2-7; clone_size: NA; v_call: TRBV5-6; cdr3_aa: CASSLFGSYEQYF; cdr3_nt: TGTGCCAGCAGCTTGTTTGGCTCCTACGAACAGTACTTC
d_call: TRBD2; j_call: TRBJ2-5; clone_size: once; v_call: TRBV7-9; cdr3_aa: CASSLSGKETQYF; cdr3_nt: TGTGCCAGCAGCCTTAGCGGGAAAGAGACCCAGTACTTC
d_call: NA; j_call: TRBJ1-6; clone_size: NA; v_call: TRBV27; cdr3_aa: CASSLWRAPFLSLHF; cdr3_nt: TGTGCCAGCAGTTTATGGAGGGCCCCCTTCTTAAGCCTCCACTTT
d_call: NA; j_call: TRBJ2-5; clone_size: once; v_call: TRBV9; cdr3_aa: CASSVGGAPQETQYF; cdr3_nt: TGTGCCAGCAGCGTAGGAGGCGCACCTCAAGAGACCCAGTACTTC
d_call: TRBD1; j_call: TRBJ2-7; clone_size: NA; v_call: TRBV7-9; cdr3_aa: CASSGDSNYEQYF; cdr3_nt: TGTGCCAGCAGCGGGGACAGCAACTACGAGCAGTACTTC
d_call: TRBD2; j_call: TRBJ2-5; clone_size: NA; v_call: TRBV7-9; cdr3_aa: CASRPLAGFLGKTQYF; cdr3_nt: TGTGCCAGCAGACCACTAGCGGGGTTCCTCGGGAAGACCCAGTACTTC
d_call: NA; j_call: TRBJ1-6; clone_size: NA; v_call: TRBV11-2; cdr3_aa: CASSLRSVSSYNSPLHF; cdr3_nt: TGTGCCAGCAGCCTACGCAGTGTGAGCTCCTATAATTCACCCCTCCACTTT
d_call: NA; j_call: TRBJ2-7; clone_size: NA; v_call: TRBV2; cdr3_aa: CASSDPLDRNEGEQYF; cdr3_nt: TGTGCCAGCAGTGACCCTCTGGACAGAAATGAAGGGGAGCAGTACTTC
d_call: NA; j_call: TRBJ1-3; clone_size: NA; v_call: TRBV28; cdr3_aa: CASCLGLDSGNTIYF; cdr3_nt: TGTGCCAGTTGCTTGGGACTGGACTCTGGAAACACCATATATTTT
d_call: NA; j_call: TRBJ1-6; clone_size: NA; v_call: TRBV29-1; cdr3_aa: CSVNGGGSPLHF; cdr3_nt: TGCAGCGTTAATGGGGGTGGCTCACCCCTCCACTTT
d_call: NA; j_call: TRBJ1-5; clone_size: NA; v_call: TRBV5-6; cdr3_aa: CASSLALNQPQHF; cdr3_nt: TGTGCCAGCAGCTTGGCCCTCAATCAGCCCCAGCATTTT
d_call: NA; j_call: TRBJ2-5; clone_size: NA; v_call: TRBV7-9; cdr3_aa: CASSPLKTQYF; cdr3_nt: TGTGCCAGCAGCCCCCTGAAGACCCAGTACTTC